These T cell receptor beta chains were read from a single sample in a study of cytomegalovirus exposure and HLA in healthy donors. Produced via immunoSEQ multiplex PCR; TCRdb's table is partial and in-frame only. The table records about 150,000 clones, about 82% of them present only once. Sequences were obtained from PBMCs. These receptors originate from a woman aged 40 to 50 in good health and CMV-seropositive. Each CDR3 is given with its conserved first and last residue. A D gene is named only where the DNA matches it firmly. Where a row states a size, it is once, few, many or the class of an expanded clone; other rows omit it.

TRBJ2-3	14	few	TRBD2	TRBV4-3	CASSQAAGGGTQYF	TGCGCCAGCAGCCAAGCTGCGGGGGGCGGAACGCAGTATTTT
TRBJ2-7	12	-	-	TRBV6-6	CASNPGSSSQYF	TGTGCCAGCAACCCGGGGTCCAGCTCCCAGTACTTC
TRBJ1-2	14	-	-	TRBV28	CASSLVQGDYGYTF	TGTGCCAGCAGTTTGGTACAGGGAGACTATGGCTACACCTTC
TRBJ1-1	14	-	-	TRBV19	CASSRQALNTEAFF	TGTGCCAGTAGTAGGCAGGCCCTGAACACTGAAGCTTTCTTT
TRBJ2-7	13	-	TRBD1	TRBV15	CATSRGDRVEQYF	TGTGCCACCAGCAGAGGGGACAGGGTCGAGCAGTACTTC
TRBJ1-1	13	-	-	TRBV10-2	CASSLTVNTEAFF	TGCGCCAGCAGCCTCACGGTGAACACTGAAGCTTTCTTT
TRBJ2-7	15	-	TRBD2	TRBV11-2	CASSRLAGNSYEQYF	TGTGCCAGCAGCCGACTAGCGGGGAACTCCTACGAGCAGTACTTC
TRBJ1-6	13	-	TRBD1	TRBV7-2	CASSLDRVSPLHF	TGTGCCAGCAGCCTCGACAGGGTTTCACCCCTCCACTTT
TRBJ2-3	17	-	TRBD2	TRBV9	CASSVAHSGGWADTQYF	TGTGCCAGCAGCGTAGCCCATAGCGGGGGGTGGGCAGATACGCAGTATTTT
TRBJ2-7	12	-	-	TRBV30	CAWSQQGREQYF	TGTGCCTGGAGTCAACAGGGACGCGAGCAGTACTTC
TRBJ1-5	14	-	-	TRBV7-2	CASSLAQGNQPQHF	TGTGCCAGCAGCTTAGCACAGGGCAATCAGCCCCAGCATTTT
TRBJ1-5	14	once	TRBD1	TRBV11-2	CASSHSGGNEPQHF	TGTGCCAGCAGCCACTCAGGGGGCAATGAGCCCCAGCATTTT
TRBJ2-7	16	-	TRBD1	TRBV6-5	CASSSTGGYVSYEQYF	TGTGCCAGCAGTTCGACAGGGGGCTATGTCTCCTACGAGCAGTACTTC
TRBJ1-4	18	-	TRBD1	TRBV10-3	CAISGTPGTGATNEKLFF	TGTGCCATCAGTGGAACCCCCGGGACAGGAGCAACTAATGAAAAACTGTTTTTT
TRBJ2-3	15	-	TRBD2	TRBV10-3	CAISSGGAEADTQYF	TGTGCCATCAGCAGCGGGGGGGCGGAGGCAGATACGCAGTATTTT
TRBJ1-6	14	-	TRBD1	TRBV19	CASTIQGGSWALHF	TGTGCCAGTACAATACAGGGGGGTTCGTGGGCCCTCCACTTT
TRBJ2-1	13	-	-	TRBV5-1	CASSSLTSNEQFF	TGCGCCAGCAGCTCCCTGACTAGCAATGAGCAGTTCTTC
TRBJ2-3	16	-	-	TRBV5-1	CASSLDRRTSTDTQYF	TGCGCCAGCAGCTTAGACAGGCGTACTAGCACAGATACGCAGTATTTT
TRBJ1-4	17	-	-	TRBV5-5	CASSLEGGMTATEKLFF	TGTGCCAGCAGCTTGGAAGGGGGTATGACAGCTACAGAAAAACTGTTTTTT
TRBJ2-7	16	-	TRBD2	TRBV27	CASSLLSSGVIYEQYF	TGTGCCAGCAGTTTGCTGTCTAGCGGGGTTATCTACGAGCAGTACTTC
TRBJ1-5	13	few	TRBD1	TRBV5-4	CASSLGQDQPQHF	TGTGCCAGCAGCCTCGGACAGGATCAGCCCCAGCATTTT
TRBJ2-6	15	-	-	TRBV11-2	CASHPGGKGANVLTF	TGTGCCAGCCATCCAGGAGGGAAGGGGGCCAACGTCCTGACTTTC
TRBJ2-1	15	-	TRBD2	TRBV10-3	CAITRSGGSYNEQFF	TGTGCCATCACCCGTAGCGGGGGCTCTTACAATGAGCAGTTCTTC
TRBJ1-1	16	-	TRBD1	TRBV5-1	CASSLDRGNMNTEAFF	TGCGCCAGCAGCTTGGACAGGGGAAACATGAACACTGAAGCTTTCTTT
TRBJ2-2	17	-	TRBD2	TRBV9	CASSSGLAGANTGELFF	TGTGCCAGCAGCTCAGGACTAGCGGGGGCCAACACCGGGGAGCTGTTTTTT
TRBJ2-7	14	-	TRBD1	TRBV5-6	CASSPDRASYEQYF	TGTGCCAGCAGCCCCGACAGGGCTTCCTACGAGCAGTACTTC
TRBJ2-7	15	-	-	TRBV6-5	CASSYSRSHTYEQYF	TGTGCCAGCAGTTACTCGCGATCCCATACTTACGAGCAGTACTTC
TRBJ1-2	12	-	-	TRBV28	CASRGSVDGYTF	TGTGCCAGCAGGGGGAGCGTGGATGGCTACACCTTC
TRBJ2-5	15	-	TRBD2	TRBV28	CASSLPMTSRREQYF	TGTGCCAGCAGTTTGCCCATGACTAGCCGCAGGGAGCAGTACTTC
TRBJ1-3	18	-	-	TRBV28	CASMKVSGEFRSGNTIYF	TGTGCCAGCATGAAGGTTTCAGGGGAGTTTCGCTCTGGAAACACCATATATTTT
TRBJ2-7	12	few	TRBD1	TRBV7-2	CASGQGLYEQYF	TGTGCCAGCGGACAGGGACTTTACGAGCAGTACTTC
TRBJ2-1	16	-	TRBD1	TRBV5-1	CASGQGVSKGGNEQFF	TGCGCCAGCGGACAGGGTGTGTCTAAAGGGGGCAATGAGCAGTTCTTC
TRBJ2-7	13	-	-	TRBV10-2	CASSAGLRYEQYF	TGCGCCAGCAGTGCGGGACTCCGCTACGAGCAGTACTTC
TRBJ2-7	11	-	-	TRBV30	CAWSQGSPQYF	TGTGCCTGGAGTCAAGGGAGCCCACAGTACTTC
TRBJ2-3	12	-	TRBD2	TRBV6-6	CATRGGTDTQYF	TGTGCCACCCGGGGGGGCACAGATACGCAGTATTTT
TRBJ1-6	15	-	TRBD1	TRBV2	CASSVGQGASSPLHF	TGTGCCAGCAGTGTGGGACAGGGGGCTAGTTCACCCCTCCACTTT
TRBJ1-2	13	few	TRBD1	TRBV5-1	CASSPGTVYGYTF	TGCGCCAGCAGCCCAGGGACAGTCTATGGCTACACCTTC
TRBJ2-5	14	-	TRBD1	TRBV7-3	CASSTRQGEETQYF	TGTGCCAGCAGCACCCGACAGGGAGAAGAGACCCAGTACTTC
TRBJ1-1	16	-	-	TRBV5-4	CASSPDLQRGGTEAFF	TGTGCCAGCAGCCCGGATCTACAGAGGGGAGGGACTGAAGCTTTCTTT
TRBJ1-4	14	-	-	TRBV5-4	CASSLAGANEKLFF	TGTGCCAGCAGCCTAGCGGGTGCCAATGAAAAACTGTTTTTT
TRBJ2-7	14	few	TRBD2	TRBV6-5	CASSYSGASYEQYF	TGTGCCAGCAGTTACAGCGGGGCCTCCTACGAGCAGTACTTC
TRBJ1-2	13	-	TRBD1	TRBV30	CAWSLPGQYGYTF	TGTGCCTGGAGTCTCCCGGGACAGTATGGCTACACCTTC
TRBJ2-1	15	-	TRBD2	TRBV28	CASSTGGRGFDEQFF	TGTGCCAGCAGTACGGGCGGGAGGGGCTTTGATGAGCAGTTCTTC
TRBJ2-7	16	-	TRBD1	TRBV7-3	CASSPSAGTGSYEQYF	TGTGCCAGCAGCCCCTCCGCCGGGACAGGATCCTACGAGCAGTACTTC
TRBJ2-5	17	-	TRBD2	TRBV4-2	CASSPGVQREGQETQYF	TGTGCCAGCAGCCCAGGAGTCCAGCGGGAGGGCCAAGAGACCCAGTACTTC
TRBJ2-7	13	-	-	TRBV19	CASSHLASYEQYF	TGTGCCAGTAGTCATTTGGCCTCCTACGAGCAGTACTTC
TRBJ1-1	14	-	-	TRBV7-2	CASTPGRSNTEAFF	TGTGCCAGCACACCAGGGAGGTCTAACACTGAAGCTTTCTTT
TRBJ2-7	14	-	-	TRBV28	CASKGSTRGYEQYF	TGTGCCAGCAAAGGGTCTACTCGGGGTTACGAGCAGTACTTC
TRBJ2-7	18	-	TRBD2	TRBV23-1	CASSQLAGGKKISYEQYF	TGCGCCAGCAGTCAACTAGCGGGAGGAAAGAAGATTTCCTACGAGCAGTACTTC
TRBJ1-5	14	-	TRBD1	TRBV6-1	CASRSGDRNQPQHF	TGTGCCAGCAGGTCGGGGGACAGAAATCAGCCCCAGCATTTT
TRBJ2-7	16	-	-	TRBV19	CASSMGLGASGGEQYF	TGTGCCAGTAGTATGGGCCTTGGGGCCTCAGGTGGCGAGCAGTACTTC
TRBJ1-1	15	-	TRBD1	TRBV10-1	CASSESPGGKTEAFF	TGCGCCAGCAGTGAGTCACCAGGGGGCAAAACTGAAGCTTTCTTT